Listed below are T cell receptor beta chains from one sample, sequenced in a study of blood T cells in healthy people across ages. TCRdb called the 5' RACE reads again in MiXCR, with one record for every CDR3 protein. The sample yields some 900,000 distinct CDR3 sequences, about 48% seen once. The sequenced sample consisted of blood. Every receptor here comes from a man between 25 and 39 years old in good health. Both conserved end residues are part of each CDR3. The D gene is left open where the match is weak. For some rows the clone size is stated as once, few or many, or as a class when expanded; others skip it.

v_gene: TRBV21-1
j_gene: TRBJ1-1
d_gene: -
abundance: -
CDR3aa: CASSKGGSTEAFF
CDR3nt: TGTGCCAGCAGCAAAGGGGGCTCGACTGAAGCTTTCTTT

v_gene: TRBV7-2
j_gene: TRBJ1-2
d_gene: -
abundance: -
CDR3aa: CASSPDRHGYTF
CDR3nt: TGTGCCAGCAGCCCTGACCGCCATGGCTACACCTTC

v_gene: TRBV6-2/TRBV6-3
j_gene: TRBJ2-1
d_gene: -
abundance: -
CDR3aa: CASSEGGYGEQFF
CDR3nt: TGTGCCAGCAGTGAGGGGGGGTACGGTGAGCAGTTCTTC

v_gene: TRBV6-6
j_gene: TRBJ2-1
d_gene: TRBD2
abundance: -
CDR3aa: CASSSLGGGYNEQFF
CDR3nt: TGTGCCAGCAGTTCCCTGGGCGGGGGTTACAATGAGCAGTTCTTC

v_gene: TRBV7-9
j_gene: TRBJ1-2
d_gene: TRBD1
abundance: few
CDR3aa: CASSFYQGAYGYTF
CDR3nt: TGTGCCAGCAGCTTTTACCAGGGGGCCTATGGCTACACCTTC

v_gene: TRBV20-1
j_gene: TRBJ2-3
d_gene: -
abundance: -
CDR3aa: CSRPPVGLTDTQYF
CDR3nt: TGCAGCCGCCCCCCGGTTGGGCTCACAGATACGCAGTATTTT

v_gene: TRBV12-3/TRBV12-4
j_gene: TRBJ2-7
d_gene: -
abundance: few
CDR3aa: CASSPSASSYEQYF
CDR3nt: TGTGCCAGCAGCCCCAGCGCGAGCTCCTACGAGCAGTACTTC

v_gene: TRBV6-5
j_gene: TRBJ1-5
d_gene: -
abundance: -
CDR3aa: CASRAGTRDQPQHF
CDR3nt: TGTGCCAGCAGAGCCGGGACAAGGGATCAGCCCCAGCATTTT

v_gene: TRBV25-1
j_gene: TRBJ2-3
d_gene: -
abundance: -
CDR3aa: CASSTGRADTQYF
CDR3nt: TGTGCCAGCAGTACGGGTAGGGCAGATACGCAGTATTTT

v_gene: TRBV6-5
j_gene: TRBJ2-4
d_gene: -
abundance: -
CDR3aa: CASSPGHLAKNIQYF
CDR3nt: TGTGCCAGCAGTCCGGGACACCTAGCCAAAAACATTCAGTACTTC

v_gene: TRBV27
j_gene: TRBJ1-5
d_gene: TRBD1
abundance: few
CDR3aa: CASSSRGQVMSNQPQHF
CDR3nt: TGTGCCAGCAGTTCTCGAGGACAGGTTATGAGCAATCAGCCCCAGCATTTT

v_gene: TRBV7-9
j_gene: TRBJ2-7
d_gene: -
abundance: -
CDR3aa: CASSRSGEYYEQYF
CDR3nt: TGTGCCAGCAGCCGGTCGGGGGAATACTACGAGCAGTACTTC

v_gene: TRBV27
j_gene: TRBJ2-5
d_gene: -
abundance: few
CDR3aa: CASSPRADNSQETQYF
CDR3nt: TGTGCCAGCAGTCCCCGGGCCGACAATTCCCAAGAGACCCAGTACTTC

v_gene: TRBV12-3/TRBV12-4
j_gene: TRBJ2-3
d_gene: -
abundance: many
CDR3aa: CASSFGTVGTDTQYF
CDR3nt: TGTGCCAGCAGTTTTGGAACAGTGGGGACAGATACGCAGTATTTT